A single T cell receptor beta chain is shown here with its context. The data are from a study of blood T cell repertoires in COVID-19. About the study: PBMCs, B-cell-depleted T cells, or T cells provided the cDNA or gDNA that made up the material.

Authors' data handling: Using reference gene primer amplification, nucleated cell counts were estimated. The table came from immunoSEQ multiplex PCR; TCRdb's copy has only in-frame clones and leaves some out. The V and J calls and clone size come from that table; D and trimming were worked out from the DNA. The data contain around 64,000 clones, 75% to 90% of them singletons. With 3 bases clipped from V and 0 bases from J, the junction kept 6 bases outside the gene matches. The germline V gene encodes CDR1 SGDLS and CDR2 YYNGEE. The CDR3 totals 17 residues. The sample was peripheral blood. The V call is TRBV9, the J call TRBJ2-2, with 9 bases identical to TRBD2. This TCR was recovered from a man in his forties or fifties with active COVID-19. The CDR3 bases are TGTGCCAGCAGCGAGCAGCGGGGGGCCGCGAACACCGGGGAGCTGTTTTTT. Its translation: CASSEQRGAANTGELFF.